The 28 T cell receptor beta chains presented below share a single source sample, sequenced in a study of radiotherapy plus CTLA-4 blockade in lung cancer. Only in-frame clones appear in the TCRdb table, and some are missing; sequencing was by immunoSEQ multiplex PCR. The profile covers 40,000 to 60,000 clones, with 75% to 90% appearing a single time and under 20% taken by the ten largest. This sample comprised peripheral blood, obtained from a patient treated with radiotherapy plus ipilimumab. The receptor source for this set is a human donor with non-small cell lung cancer that progressed on radiotherapy plus ipilimumab. Some clones in this sample may be carry-over from other donors' samples.

V and J are TRBV19 and TRBJ2-5, with 7 positions matching TRBD2. This CDR3 has 12 amino acids. The junction had 5 bases not matched to a gene; V was cut back by 8 bases and J by 5 bases. CDR1 is LNHDA, CDR2 SQIVND, per germline (reference sequence). CDR3 nucleotides: TGTGCCAGTGGGGACTATGGGGAGACCCAGTACTTC. Translation: CASGDYGETQYF. Variable domain in full (rest from reference TRBV19 and TRBJ2-5): DGGITQSPKYLFRKEGQNVTLSCEQNLNHDAMYWYRQDPGQGLRLIYYSQIVNDFQKGDIAEGYSVSREKKESFPLTVTSAQKNPTAFYLCASGDYGETQYFGPGTRLLVL.

This sequence joins TRBV7-6 and TRBJ1-3, with 7 bases fitting TRBD1. The CDR3 runs to 16 residues. Looked up from germline, CDR1 is SGHVS and CDR2 is FNYEAQ. V dropped 4 bases and J dropped 4; count of bases not matched to a gene: 10. In nucleotides, the CDR3 is TGTGCCAGCAGCTCACAACAGGGGACGGACGGAAACACCATATATTTT. It is translated as CASSSQQGTDGNTIYF.

The CDR3 coding sequence is TGTGCCAGCAGCCAAGATCGGCCAGCGGGGGGAAACACAGATACGCAGTATTTT. It yields the protein CASSQDRPAGGNTDTQYF. V and J are TRBV4-2 and TRBJ2-3, with 9 bases that match TRBD2. In germline, CDR1 is LGHNA, CDR2 YNFKEQ. CDR3 length: 18 residues. J gave up 2 bases and V 0 bases, and 9 bases lay outside the gene matches.

This clone was counted only a few times. The J gene is TRBJ2-2, the V gene TRBV27; 7 nucleotides align to TRBD1. Germline V gene data show CDR1 as MNHEY and CDR2 as SMNVEV (reference sequence). Germline trimming cut 7 bases from V and 5 bases from J; bases unmatched to any gene: 7. The CDR3 is made up of 14 amino acids. CDR3 sequence (DNA): TGTGCCAGCATCGAGAGGGGGCGGACCGGGGAGCTGTTTTTT. This translates into CASIERGRTGELFF.

This sequence joins TRBV9 and TRBJ2-1; 9 nucleotides match TRBD2. From germline, CDR1 is SGDLS and CDR2 YYNGEE. The V and J ends lost 0 bases and 4 bases, in that order; junction bases with no gene match: 14. The CDR3 runs to 19 residues. CDR3 in amino acids: CASSVGLGESGGKYNEQFF. DNA for the CDR3: TGTGCCAGCAGCGTAGGCCTCGGGGAGAGCGGGGGGAAATACAATGAGCAGTTCTTC.

V is TRBV5-1 and J is TRBJ2-3; TRBD1 matches 8 bases. The CDR3 is 16 residues long. With V trimmed by 1 base and J by 0 bases, 4 bases remained unmatched. Per germline, CDR1 SGHRS and CDR2 YFSETQ. CDR3 residues: CASSLRPGGSTDTQYF. CDR3 nucleotide sequence: TGCGCCAGCAGCTTGAGGCCAGGGGGCAGCACAGATACGCAGTATTTT.

The chain joins TRBV7-2 to TRBJ2-1, with a possible D match to TRBD2 (5 bases). The germline V gene has CDR1 SGHTA and CDR2 FQGNSA. CDR3 length equals 15 residues. Trimming pared 3 bases from V and 2 bases from J, leaving 11 bases between. For the CDR3, the DNA is TGTGCCAGCAGCTTCACTAGTGAAGCCTACAATGAGCAGTTCTTC. Encoded protein: CASSFTSEAYNEQFF. Drawing the rest from reference TRBV7-2 and TRBJ2-1, the complete variable domain is GAGVSQSPSNKVTEKGKDVELRCDPISGHTALYWYRQSLGQGLEFLIYFQGNSAPDKSGLPSDRFSAERTGGSVSTLTIQRTQQEDSAVYLCASSFTSEAYNEQFFGPGTRLTVL.

The chain couples TRBV5-6 to TRBJ2-7; weak D call: TRBD1 (5 bases). This CDR3 spans 15 amino acids. V was shortened by 3 bases and J by 5 bases, with 18 bases between the two germline ends. CDR1 is SGHDT, CDR2 YYEEEE, per germline. The CDR3 DNA follows: TGTGCCAGCAGCTCTAGGGGCAATCCATGGGACGAGCAGTACTTC. It specifies CASSSRGNPWDEQYF.

The chain is built from TRBV9 and TRBJ2-7, with D hard to call. Trimming cost V 0 bases and J 7 bases, with 5 bases left between them. This CDR3 is built from 11 residues. CDR1 and CDR2 (germline): SGDLS, YYNGEE. CDR3: CASSVGQEQYF. In DNA form, the CDR3 reads TGTGCCAGCAGCGTAGGCCAGGAGCAGTACTTC. Variable domain in full (rest from reference TRBV9 and TRBJ2-7): DSGVTQTPKHLITATGQRVTLRCSPRSGDLSVYWYQQSLDQGLQFLIQYYNGEERAKGNILERFSAQQFPDLHSELNLSSLELGDSALYFCASSVGQEQYFGPGTRLTVT.

The J gene is TRBJ1-3, the V gene TRBV7-2; 7 nucleotides line up with TRBD1. The germline CDR1 and CDR2 sequences are SGHTA and FQGNSA. The CDR3 has 15 amino acids. Unmatched junction bases numbered 5, after V lost 5 bases and J lost 1 base. The CDR3 DNA reads as TGTGCCAGCAGCCGTCGACAGGGATCTGGAAACACCATATATTTT. It translates to CASSRRQGSGNTIYF.

J is TRBJ1-1 and V is TRBV4-3; D perhaps matches TRBD1 (5 bases). The CDR3 covers 13 residues. Trimming took off 4 bases at V and 6 bases at J, with 12 bases between the two ends. Germline loops: CDR1 LGHNA, CDR2 YSLEER. The DNA for the CDR3 is TGCGCCAGCAGCCTAGTACAGGACGCTGAAGCTTTCTTT. Translation: CASSLVQDAEAFF.

The rearrangement uses TRBV5-1 and TRBJ2-7; D is ambiguous. The germline V gene has CDR1 SGHRS and CDR2 YFSETQ. V lost 4 bases, J lost 5 bases, and 19 bases lay in between. The length of the CDR3 is 15 residues. The CDR3 sequence: CASSPGYQVDNEQYF. The CDR3 bases are TGCGCCAGCAGCCCTGGGTACCAGGTAGATAACGAGCAGTACTTC.

V gene TRBV29-1 combines with J gene TRBJ2-1; TRBD2 is a possible D gene (6 bases). Germline CDR1 and CDR2: SQVTM and ANQGSEA. The V end lost 1 base, the J end lost 4 bases, and 14 bases lay between the germline ends. This CDR3 contains 15 residues. CDR3 bases: TGCAGCGTTGAAGGTGGGAGTAGCGGTTACAATGAGCAGTTCTTC. The encoded protein is CSVEGGSSGYNEQFF.

This sequence joins TRBV9 and TRBJ2-1; TRBD2 matches 7 bases. The CDR3 extends over 17 amino acids. The ends lost 1 base at V and 3 bases at J; junction bases unmatched: 10. Germline loops: CDR1 SGDLS, CDR2 YYNGEE. In DNA, the CDR3 is TGTGCCAGCAGCGTAAACCTAGCGGAAGGGAGCTACAATGAGCAGTTCTTC. Its protein product is CASSVNLAEGSYNEQFF.

This chain joins TRBV30 and TRBJ2-5; the D gene is possibly TRBD1 (5 bases). Germline CDR1 and CDR2: GTSNPN and SVGIG (reference sequence). Trimming cost V 0 bases and J 3 bases, with 8 bases left between them. The CDR3 extends over 13 amino acids. Written as DNA, the CDR3 is TGTGCCTGGAGTGTAGGGGCAGAAGAGACCCAGTACTTC. Translated: CAWSVGAEETQYF. Drawing the rest from reference TRBV30 and TRBJ2-5, the complete variable domain is SQTIHQWPATLVQPVGSPLSLECTVEGTSNPNLYWYRQAAGRGLQLLFYSVGIGQISSEVPQNLSASRPQDRQFILSSKKLLLSDSGFYLCAWSVGAEETQYFGPGTRLLVL.

V usage is TRBV28 and J usage is TRBJ1-1; D uncertain. The CDR3 runs 12 residues. Trimming removed 6 bases at V and 7 bases at J, with 12 bases between. Per germline, CDR1 MDHEN and CDR2 SYDVKM. In nucleotides, the CDR3 is TGTGCCAGCAGACCTCCGGGGATTGAAGCTTTCTTT. Translated, it gives CASRPPGIEAFF.

The CDR3 coding sequence is TGTGCCAGCAGGTACCTCGGGACAGGGGGCTACGAGCAGTACTTC. Translation: CASRYLGTGGYEQYF. The V and J genes are TRBV2 and TRBJ2-7; 11 nucleotides align to TRBD1. CDR1 and CDR2 (germline): SNHLY, FYNNEI. The ends lost 6 bases at V and 3 bases at J; junction bases unmatched: 7. This CDR3 comprises 15 residues. The full variable domain, rest sourced from reference TRBV2 and TRBJ2-7, is EPEVTQTPSHQVTQMGQEVILRCVPISNHLYFYWYRQILGQKVEFLVSFYNNEISEKSEIFDDQFSVERPDGSNFTLKIRSTKLEDSAMYFCASRYLGTGGYEQYFGPGTRLTVT.

V is TRBV6-1 and J is TRBJ2-5, with TRBD1 identical over 9 bases. Germline CDR1 is MNHNS and CDR2 is SASEGT. This CDR3 comprises 14 residues. V lost 6 bases and J lost 5; bases outside the gene matches: 7. The chain's CDR3 is CASRALDRGETQYF. The CDR3 nucleotides read TGTGCCAGCAGGGCCTTAGACAGGGGGGAGACCCAGTACTTC.

In this sample, this clone turned up a few times. The gene calls are TRBV6-4 and TRBJ2-1; D gene ambiguous. Trimming pared 0 bases from V and 9 bases from J, leaving 12 bases between. CDR3 length: 14 amino acids. CDR1 is MRHNA, CDR2 SNTAGT, per germline. CDR3 in amino acids: CASSDSDSPSEQFF. Written as DNA, the CDR3 is TGTGCCAGCAGTGACTCGGATAGCCCGAGTGAGCAGTTCTTC.

The J gene is TRBJ2-1, the V gene TRBV29-1, with D tentatively TRBD2 (5 bases). The CDR3 totals 10 residues. Trimming took 7 bases from V and 6 from J, leaving 7 bases between them. Per germline, CDR1 SQVTM and CDR2 ANQGSEA. DNA of the CDR3: TGCAGCGATCTAGCCAATGAGCAGTTCTTC. This translates into CSDLANEQFF.

CDR3 bases: TGTGCCAGTAGTATAGCACACAGCAATAATTCACCCCTCCACTTT. This gives the protein CASSIAHSNNSPLHF. The gene calls are TRBV19 and TRBJ1-6; D unclear. The CDR3 is 15 amino acids. The V gene lost 1 base and the J gene lost 5 bases, with 9 bases spanning the gap. CDR1 is LNHDA and CDR2 is SQIVND in the germline V gene (reference sequence).

The J gene is TRBJ1-5, the V gene TRBV7-5; TRBD1, the table's D call, was not compared with the DNA. TRBV7-5 is an annotated pseudogene. The CDR3 has 19 residues. The CDR3 region has the DNA TGTGCCAGAAGCATAGCTGAAGAGACAGTCCCGGGCCTAGGTCAGCCCCAGCATTTT. It is translated as CARSIAEETVPGLGQPQHF.

The J gene is TRBJ1-5, the V gene TRBV7-2; the D is unclear. CDR3 length: 13 amino acids. Trimming left V 1 base short and J 4 bases short, with 5 bases between. Germline values: CDR1 SGHTA, CDR2 FQGNSA. CDR3 residues: CASSLDRNQPQHF. The CDR3 DNA sequence: TGTGCCAGCAGCTTAGACAGAAATCAGCCCCAGCATTTT. Full variable domain (missing parts from reference TRBV7-2 and TRBJ1-5): GAGVSQSPSNKVTEKGKDVELRCDPISGHTALYWYRQSLGQGLEFLIYFQGNSAPDKSGLPSDRFSAERTGGSVSTLTIQRTQQEDSAVYLCASSLDRNQPQHFGDGTRLSIL.

The CDR3 sequence: CASSFSAHTGELFF. DNA for the CDR3: TGTGCCAGCAGCTTTTCTGCGCACACCGGGGAGCTGTTTTTT. This chain links TRBV5-6 with TRBJ2-2; D ambiguous. Germline CDR1 SGHDT, CDR2 YYEEEE. V was pared by 2 bases and J by 3 bases, with 8 bases between. The CDR3 loop spans 14 amino acids.

The genes are TRBV5-5 and TRBJ2-1; the D gene is possibly TRBD2 (6 bases). Germline CDR1 reads SGHKS; CDR2 reads YYEKEE (reference sequence). This CDR3 contains 15 residues. V was shortened by 7 bases and J by 5 bases, with 19 bases between the two germline ends. CDR3 DNA: TGTGCCAGCGAGTTTGGCAGCGGGTCGGACAATGAGCAGTTCTTC. It is translated as CASEFGSGSDNEQFF.

This chain joins TRBV6-6 and TRBJ1-2; tentatively, D is TRBD1 (6 bases). Trimming shortened V by 0 bases and J by 4 bases, and 9 bases separated the two germline ends. From germline, CDR1 is MNHNY and CDR2 SVGAGI (reference sequence). This CDR3 is built from 14 residues. The CDR3 DNA follows: TGTGCCAGCAGTTACTCGGCAGGGGCCTATGGCTACACCTTC. Translated: CASSYSAGAYGYTF.

The chain links TRBV6-1 to TRBJ1-1; D ambiguous. CDR1 MNHNS and CDR2 SASEGT come from the germline V gene. Trimming removed 6 bases from V and 5 bases from J, with 7 bases in between. This CDR3 has 11 amino acids. This chain's CDR3 is CASSHGTEAFF. The CDR3, as DNA: TGTGCCAGCAGCCACGGGACTGAAGCTTTCTTT.

The CDR3 is CASSWDMITDTQYF. CDR3 nucleotide sequence: TGCGCCAGCAGCTGGGACATGATCACAGATACGCAGTATTTT. V usage is TRBV5-1 and J usage is TRBJ2-3; possible D gene TRBD1, 6 bases. Trimming shortened V by 3 bases and J by 2 bases, and 10 bases separated the two germline ends. Germline V CDR1 and CDR2: SGHRS, YFSETQ. CDR3 size: 14 residues.